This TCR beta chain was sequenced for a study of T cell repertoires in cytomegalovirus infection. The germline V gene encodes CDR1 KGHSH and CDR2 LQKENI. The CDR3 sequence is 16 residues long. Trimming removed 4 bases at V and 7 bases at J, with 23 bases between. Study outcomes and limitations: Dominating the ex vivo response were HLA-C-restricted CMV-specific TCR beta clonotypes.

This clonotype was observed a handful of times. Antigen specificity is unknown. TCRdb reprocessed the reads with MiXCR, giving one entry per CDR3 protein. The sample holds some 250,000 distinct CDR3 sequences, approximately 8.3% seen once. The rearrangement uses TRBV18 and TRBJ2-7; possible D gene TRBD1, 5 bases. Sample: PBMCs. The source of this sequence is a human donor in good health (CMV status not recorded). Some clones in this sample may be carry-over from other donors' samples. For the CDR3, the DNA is TGTGCCAGCTCACTTTCCTCGCAGGGCAAATTGTTGGAGCAGTACTTC. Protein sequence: CASSLSSQGKLLEQYF.